The rows below give T cell receptor beta chains drawn from one sample of a study of regulatory T cells in long-lasting Graves disease. A single record per CDR3 protein comes from TCRdb applying MiXCR to the multiplex PCR reads. In the table there are some 300,000 distinct CDR3 sequences, approximately 20% of which are singletons. The starting material was peripheral blood mononuclear cells (PBMCs), obtained when the disease was refractory, from a patient treated with antithyroid drugs. All receptors derive from a female donor with Graves disease. CDR3s include the opening cysteine and the closing phenylalanine or tryptophan. A D gene is named only where the DNA matches it firmly. Expanded clones get a size class; other rows say once, few or many, or leave the size out.

cdr3_length d_call j_call clone_size v_call cdr3_nt cdr3_aa
13 . TRBJ2-7 few TRBV28 TGTGCCAGCAGTTTGCGACCTGGGCACGAGCAGTACTTC CASSLRPGHEQYF
14 TRBD1 TRBJ1-1 . TRBV30 TGTGCCTGGGACAGGGGGCCGGGGGACACTGAAGCTTTCTTT CAWDRGPGDTEAFF
14 TRBD2 TRBJ2-7 many TRBV2 TGTGCCAGCGAGGGGAGGGAAAGCTCCTACGAGCAGTACTTC CASEGRESSYEQYF
15 TRBD1 TRBJ2-7 many TRBV28 TGTGCCAGCAGCCCCGGGACAGGGGCGCTCTACGAGCAGTACTTC CASSPGTGALYEQYF
14 . TRBJ1-5 few TRBV12-3/TRBV12-4 TGTGCCAGCAGTTTAGGACAGGTTGGGAAGCCCCAGCATTTT CASSLGQVGKPQHF
15 . TRBJ2-3 . TRBV5-1 TGCGCCAGCAGCTCCCTAGCATCTAGCACAGATACGCAGTATTTT CASSSLASSTDTQYF
14 . TRBJ2-7 many TRBV11-2 TGTGCCAGCAGCTTAACCAGGGGTGTCTACGAGCAGTACTTC CASSLTRGVYEQYF
16 . TRBJ2-1 few TRBV9 TGTGCCAGCAGCGTAGTGGGGGACTCCCATTACAATGAGCAGTTCTTC CASSVVGDSHYNEQFF
16 . TRBJ1-1 many TRBV7-9 TGTGCCAGCAGCTCCACCTTAAACACAGGGAACACTGAAGCTTTCTTT CASSSTLNTGNTEAFF
11 . TRBJ1-1 . TRBV29-1 TGCAGCGCGACAGATTCAACTGAAGCTTTCTTT CSATDSTEAFF
16 . TRBJ2-1 once TRBV18 TGTGCCAGCTCACCATCACCCCAGAGCTCCTACAATGAGCAGTTCTTC CASSPSPQSSYNEQFF
14 . TRBJ1-2 many TRBV3-1 TGTGCCAGCAGCCAAGAAGCAACCGACAATGGCTACACCTTC CASSQEATDNGYTF
18 . TRBJ1-6 . TRBV19 TGTGCCAGTAGTATCCGGCCTTTTTCCAGCTCCTATAATTCACCCCTCCACTTT CASSIRPFSSSYNSPLHF
10 . TRBJ1-1 many TRBV20-1 TGCAGTGCTAGATACACTGAAGCTTTCTTT CSARYTEAFF